The TCR beta chain described here comes from a study of cytomegalovirus exposure and HLA in healthy donors. Points from the study as a whole: Sequences of the TCR beta chain were said to predict the HLA-A and HLA-B alleles of most subjects accurately. The authors considered a cluster of highly shared sequence variants likely to be a sequencing artifact.

Vbeta (60) and Jbeta (13) primers were used in the PCR. Assay: immunoSEQ multiplex PCR; the TCRdb copy retains only in-frame clones and omits some. This sample yields 150,000 to 200,000 clones, of which approximately 75% are seen a single time; roughly 2% belongs to the top ten. About this clone itself: Antigen unknown.

V was clipped by 2 bases and J by 3 bases; unmatched bases: 5. Germline V gene lookup returns CDR1 SGHRS and CDR2 YFSETQ. The CDR3 loop spans 14 amino acids. Source material: PBMCs. V gene TRBV5-1 combines with J gene TRBJ2-7, with 7 bases that match TRBD2. The origin of this receptor is a man between 45 and 60 years old in good health and CMV-seropositive. The CDR3 here is CASSFGAGDYEQYF. CDR3 nucleotide sequence: TGCGCCAGCAGCTTCGGGGCGGGGGACTACGAGCAGTACTTC.